The 28 T cell receptor beta chains reported below all come from one sample, sequenced in a study of T cell responses to AZD1222 COVID-19 vaccine. Profiling relied on immunoSEQ multiplex PCR, and the TCRdb table lists in-frame clones only, not all of them. In the table there are about 94,000 clones, roughly 90% of which are singletons. The sample here was peripheral blood, taken on day 0 of AZD1222 vaccination. The receptors shown here come from an adult in good health.

V and J are TRBV2 and TRBJ1-2, with 9 bases lining up with TRBD1. Losses at the gene ends were 5 bases for V and 8 bases for J; bases not matched to a gene: 9. Germline CDR1 is SNHLY and CDR2 is FYNNEI. The CDR3 consists of 14 residues. CDR3 sequence (DNA): TGTGCCAGCAGTTCAGGACAGGGGTTTGGCGGCTACACCTTC. This sequence encodes CASSSGQGFGGYTF. The full variable domain, with the rest looked up from reference TRBV2 and TRBJ1-2, is EPEVTQTPSHQVTQMGQEVILRCVPISNHLYFYWYRQILGQKVEFLVSFYNNEISEKSEIFDDQFSVERPDGSNFTLKIRSTKLEDSAMYFCASSSGQGFGGYTFGSGTRLTVV.

This clone has just one count. The chain is built from TRBV2 and TRBJ1-1; no firm D call. The germline V gene encodes CDR1 SNHLY and CDR2 FYNNEI. Trimming pared 3 bases from V and 1 base from J, leaving 9 bases between. The CDR3 is 14 residues long. The CDR3 nucleotides read TGTGCCAGCAGTGACCGACGGACGAACACTGAAGCTTTCTTT. Its protein product is CASSDRRTNTEAFF.

The chain links TRBV18 to TRBJ1-2; no reliable D call. The CDR3 contains 13 residues. CDR1 KGHSH and CDR2 LQKENI come from the germline V gene. V was clipped by 3 bases and J by 4 bases, with 9 bases between them. This CDR3 reads CASSPDRSYGYTF. The CDR3 coding sequence is TGTGCCAGCTCACCCGACCGCAGCTATGGCTACACCTTC.

The V gene is TRBV6-5, the J gene TRBJ1-1, with D hard to call. Germline CDR1 and CDR2: MNHEY and SVGAGI. Trimming left V 2 bases short and J 0 bases short, with 4 bases between. The CDR3 spans 13 residues. The CDR3 coding sequence is TGTGCCAGCAGTTACGAAGTGAACACTGAAGCTTTCTTT. This gives the protein CASSYEVNTEAFF.

This clone was counted a single time. The chain recombines TRBV7-9 with TRBJ2-7, with D possibly TRBD1 on 5 matching bases. Germline V lookup: CDR1 SEHNR, CDR2 FQNEAQ (reference sequence). V was trimmed by 6 bases and J by 6 bases, leaving 15 bases between them. CDR3 length: 13 residues. In nucleotides, the CDR3 is TGTGCCAGCAGTTCGATCGACAGCACCGAGCAGTACTTC. It is translated as CASSSIDSTEQYF.

This clone was seen a single time. The chain links TRBV9 to TRBJ2-5, with TRBD2 as a possible D gene (5 bases). This CDR3 is built from 14 residues. CDR1 is SGDLS and CDR2 is YYNGEE in the germline V gene. The ends were cut back, 0 bases at V and 5 bases at J, with 11 bases in the middle. The CDR3, as DNA: TGTGCCAGCAGCGTAGGGGGAGTTGAGGAGACCCAGTACTTC. Amino acids: CASSVGGVEETQYF.

This clone has more than one count but fewer than ten. The rearrangement links TRBV5-1 to TRBJ1-2; D is possibly TRBD1 (5 bases). V gave up 0 bases and J gave up 2 bases, with 5 bases separating them. The germline V gene has CDR1 SGHRS and CDR2 YFSETQ. This CDR3 comprises 13 residues. Here the CDR3 DNA reads TGCGCCAGCAGCTTGGACAGGAACTATGGCTACACCTTC. Its translation is CASSLDRNYGYTF.

As regards this clone: The junction shows a germline mismatch at one end, possibly a read error. The chain carries TRBV6-2 or TRBV6-3 and TRBJ2-3, with 9 positions matching TRBD2. Germline V gene data show CDR1 as MNHEY and CDR2 as SVGEGT. CDR3 length equals 18 residues. The CDR3: CAGSYEAGGPWGTDTQYF. CDR3 bases: TGTGCCGGCAGTTATGAAGCGGGGGGCCCTTGGGGCACAGATACGCAGTATTTT.

The chain joins TRBV10-3 to TRBJ1-6; D unclear. Germline CDR1 reads ENHRY; CDR2 reads SYGVKD. The CDR3 totals 15 residues. Deletions cut 2 bases from V and 6 bases from J, with 11 bases between. The CDR3 bases are TGTGCCATCAGTGAGCGGGGAGGTGGTAATTCACCCCTCCACTTT. It codes for CAISERGGGNSPLHF.

The V and J genes are TRBV9 and TRBJ1-1; no definite D call. This CDR3 is built from 13 residues. V was shortened by 8 bases and J by 0 bases, with 11 bases between the two germline ends. Germline CDR1 is SGDLS and CDR2 is YYNGEE. The CDR3 region has the DNA TGTGCCAGTGGGGTTTTCATGAACACTGAAGCTTTCTTT. Translation: CASGVFMNTEAFF.

This CDR3 reads CASSWIGGAMNTEAFF. CDR3 in DNA: TGTGCCAGCTCATGGATAGGGGGCGCGATGAACACTGAAGCTTTCTTT. The chain carries TRBV18 and TRBJ1-1; TRBD1 agrees at 7 bases. Germline V gene lookup returns CDR1 KGHSH and CDR2 LQKENI. The ends lost 5 bases at V and 0 bases at J; junction bases unmatched: 9. This CDR3 is built from 16 residues.

CDR3 region: CASSRQGGDSPLHF. DNA of the CDR3: TGTGCCAGCAGCCGCCAAGGGGGTGATTCACCCCTCCACTTT. The chain recombines TRBV3-1 (or the pseudogene TRBV3-2) with TRBJ1-6, with D perhaps matching TRBD1 (6 bases). V was trimmed by 4 bases and J by 8 bases, leaving 12 bases between them. CDR3 length: 14 amino acids. The V gene's germline CDR1 is LGHDT and CDR2 YNNKEL (reference sequence).

This chain connects TRBV7-2 to TRBJ1-1; tentatively, D is TRBD1 (5 bases). CDR3 length equals 13 residues. Germline V gene data show CDR1 as SGHTA and CDR2 as FQGNSA. Trimming removed 0 bases from V and 6 bases from J, with 8 bases in between. The CDR3 sequence: CASSLAGVSEAFF. For the CDR3, the DNA is TGTGCCAGCAGCTTAGCGGGGGTTTCTGAAGCTTTCTTT.

This chain joins TRBV19 and TRBJ2-1, with 13 bases identical to TRBD2. The CDR3 loop spans 19 amino acids. Germline V gives CDR1 LNHDA, CDR2 SQIVND (reference sequence). V shed 6 bases and J 0 bases; nucleotides not matched to a gene: 11. Written as DNA, the CDR3 is TGTGCCAGTAGACCGAGACTAGCGGGGGGCTTAGACTCCTACAATGAGCAGTTCTTC. It encodes CASRPRLAGGLDSYNEQFF.

The genes are TRBV7-9 and TRBJ1-6; D ambiguous. CDR1 and CDR2 (germline): SEHNR, FQNEAQ (reference sequence). Trimming removed 2 bases at V and 2 bases at J, with 13 bases between. This CDR3 comprises 17 residues. The CDR3 bases are TGTGCCAGCAGCTTAAGATCCAGCGAGGCCTATAATTCACCCCTCCACTTT. Its translation is CASSLRSSEAYNSPLHF.

The chain joins TRBV18 to TRBJ2-3; 7 positions agree with TRBD2. The CDR3 loop spans 15 amino acids. V lost 8 bases and J lost 1; bases outside the gene matches: 9. Germline CDR1 and CDR2: KGHSH and LQKENI. The DNA of the CDR3 is TGTGCCAGCCTTCGAACTAGCGCGGGCACAGATACGCAGTATTTT. The encoded protein is CASLRTSAGTDTQYF.

The chain joins TRBV29-1 to TRBJ1-2, with 11 bases matching TRBD1. V lost 2 bases, J lost 0 bases, and 5 bases stayed unmatched. CDR3 length: 16 amino acids. Germline loops: CDR1 SQVTM, CDR2 ANQGSEA. The CDR3 region has the DNA TGCAGCGTTGAAACATCGGGACAGGGGGCTAACTATGGCTACACCTTC. The encoded protein is CSVETSGQGANYGYTF.

The chain carries TRBV19 and TRBJ1-6, with D unresolved. Trimming shortened V by 7 bases and J by 5 bases, and 15 bases separated the two germline ends. The CDR3 spans 15 residues. Germline V gives CDR1 LNHDA, CDR2 SQIVND (reference sequence). CDR3 region: CASTTTARDNSPLHF. CDR3 nucleotides: TGTGCCAGTACTACCACAGCTAGGGATAATTCACCCCTCCACTTT.

The chain links TRBV18 to TRBJ2-2, with D uncertain. Trimming removed 0 bases at V and 6 bases at J, with 8 bases between. Per the germline V gene, CDR1 is KGHSH and CDR2 is LQKENI. The length of the CDR3 is 14 residues. The CDR3 region has the DNA TGTGCCAGCTCACCACCGGTACGCCCCGGGGAGCTGTTTTTT. Translating it yields CASSPPVRPGELFF.

V gene TRBV9 combines with J gene TRBJ1-4, with D perhaps TRBD1 (6 bases). The V and J ends lost 3 bases and 10 bases respectively, with 13 bases between them. This CDR3 has 13 residues. CDR1 is SGDLS and CDR2 is YYNGEE in the germline V gene. CDR3 nucleotide sequence: TGTGCCAGCAGCGACACCAGCAGGGGAAAACTGTTTTTT. Protein product: CASSDTSRGKLFF.

The chain links TRBV6-4 to TRBJ2-5; D gene unclear. The CDR3 has 14 residues. Trimming removed 11 bases at V and 6 bases at J, with 22 bases between. Germline V gene lookup returns CDR1 MRHNA and CDR2 SNTAGT. CDR3 amino acids: CASALGASLQTQYF. The CDR3 bases are TGTGCCTCGGCGCTAGGAGCGTCCCTCCAGACCCAGTACTTC.

The CDR3 sequence is CASSLTGHAYNEQFF. In DNA form, the CDR3 reads TGTGCCAGCAGCCTCACGGGACACGCGTACAATGAGCAGTTCTTC. The V call is TRBV7-9, the J call TRBJ2-1, with D tentatively TRBD1 (6 bases). The germline V gene has CDR1 SEHNR and CDR2 FQNEAQ (reference sequence). The V gene lost 5 bases and the J gene lost 4 bases, with 15 bases spanning the gap. The CDR3 extends over 15 amino acids.

This clone showed up just once. The chain uses TRBV7-3 and TRBJ2-2; D is ambiguous. Trimming took 1 base from V and 6 from J, leaving 3 bases between them. Germline-derived CDR1 and CDR2 are SGHTA and FQGTGA. The CDR3 is 12 residues long. In DNA, the CDR3 is TGTGCCAGCAGCTTAAATTCCGGGGAGCTGTTTTTT. This gives the protein CASSLNSGELFF.

Only a few counts were recorded for this clone. This chain joins TRBV5-5 and TRBJ1-6, with D unclear. Germline CDR1 and CDR2: SGHKS and YYEKEE (reference sequence). This CDR3 has 13 amino acids. The V end lost 4 bases, the J end lost 8 bases, and 10 bases lay between the germline ends. The CDR3 DNA reads TGTGCCAGCAGCACACAACCGGATTCACCCCTCCACTTT. Protein sequence: CASSTQPDSPLHF.

The CDR3 DNA reads as TGTGCCACGTCCGCCCCGAGGGGGAACTACGAGCAGTACTTC. Amino acid sequence: CATSAPRGNYEQYF. The gene calls are TRBV6-6 and TRBJ2-7; D might be TRBD1 (6 bases). Germline V gene sequence: CDR1 MNHNY, CDR2 SVGAGI (reference sequence). The CDR3 runs to 14 residues. With 10 bases removed from V and 3 bases from J, the gap between germline ends came to 19 bases.

The rearrangement joins TRBV5-1 to TRBJ2-1; 9 bases agree with TRBD1. With V trimmed by 4 bases and J by 4 bases, 9 bases remained unmatched. The CDR3 is 16 amino acids. Germline V gives CDR1 SGHRS, CDR2 YFSETQ. CDR3 sequence reads: CASSRLRQGVYNEQFF. In DNA form, the CDR3 reads TGCGCCAGCAGCCGTCTTAGACAGGGGGTGTACAATGAGCAGTTCTTC.

The gene calls are TRBV3-1 (or the pseudogene TRBV3-2) and TRBJ2-7; the D call may be TRBD1 or TRBD2 (5 bases each). Germline loops: CDR1 LGHDT, CDR2 YNNKEL (reference sequence). V lost 1 base and J 7 bases, leaving 14 bases between the germline ends. This CDR3 region has 14 residues. CDR3 in DNA: TGTGCCAGCAGCCAAGTGGGGCCGACGGGGGAGCAGTACTTC. It is translated as CASSQVGPTGEQYF.

The chain employs TRBV19 and TRBJ1-2; D is unclear. The germline V and J ends were trimmed by 2 bases and 3 bases, with 10 bases remaining between them. The CDR3 has 14 amino acids. Looked up from germline, CDR1 is LNHDA and CDR2 is SQIVND (reference sequence). CDR3: CASSINLIDYGYTF. DNA for the CDR3: TGTGCCAGTAGTATAAACCTAATAGACTATGGCTACACCTTC. Filled out from reference TRBV19 and TRBJ1-2, the complete variable domain reads DGGITQSPKYLFRKEGQNVTLSCEQNLNHDAMYWYRQDPGQGLRLIYYSQIVNDFQKGDIAEGYSVSREKKESFPLTVTSAQKNPTAFYLCASSINLIDYGYTFGSGTRLTVV.